This T cell receptor (beta chain) was obtained from a study of T cell responses to AZD1222 COVID-19 vaccine. About the study: Timing groups of about 4 and about 12 weeks for second doses were pooled. Study findings and constraints: Donors were chiefly white British, with a greater number of females, and clonal diversity was perhaps underestimated.

There are 16 residues in the CDR3. Germline CDR1 SGHTA, CDR2 FQGNSA. V was trimmed by 1 base and J by 5 bases, leaving 16 bases between them. The assay was immunoSEQ multiplex PCR, and TCRdb's table has in-frame clones only and misses some. The sample records about 120,000 clones, approximately 90% being singletons. In the case of this clone: Its target is not known.

The rearrangement uses TRBV7-2 and TRBJ2-3; D uncertain. This specimen was peripheral blood, taken on day 0 of AZD1222 vaccination. This receptor was obtained from an adult in good health. The CDR3 bases are TGTGCCAGCAGCTTAGTCGGACCGGGTGCAGGAGATACGCAGTATTTT. Protein product: CASSLVGPGAGDTQYF.